This T cell receptor (beta chain) was observed in a study of T cell clonality in common variable immunodeficiency. Study-wide results and caveats: Compared with healthy controls, CVID subjects showed increased TCRbeta clonality, mostly in about a third. Repertoire-complication correlations in CVID were limited by patient heterogeneity.

Repertoires were generated with immunoSEQ multiplex PCR, while TCRdb's copy carries only in-frame clones and drops some. The table lists 35,000 to 55,000 clones, with no singletons. This clone was observed a few times. Its target is unknown. The read comes to an end 3 residues before the CDR3 does, leaving the germline J gene to fill in the end. CDR1 and CDR2 from the germline V gene are WNHNN and SYGVQD (reference sequence). The CDR3 has 14 residues. V gave up 4 bases and J gave up 7 bases, with 11 bases separating them. Sequencing was performed on peripheral blood mononuclear cells. The chain carries TRBV10-1 and TRBJ1-6; the D gene is possibly TRBD1 (6 bases). The sequence derives from a person aged 18 to 70 in good health. CDR3 bases read: TGCGCCAGCAGTGCTCGGGACAAAAATTCACCC. Translating it yields CASSARDKNSP. Given in full, the CDR3 is CASSARDKNSPLHF.